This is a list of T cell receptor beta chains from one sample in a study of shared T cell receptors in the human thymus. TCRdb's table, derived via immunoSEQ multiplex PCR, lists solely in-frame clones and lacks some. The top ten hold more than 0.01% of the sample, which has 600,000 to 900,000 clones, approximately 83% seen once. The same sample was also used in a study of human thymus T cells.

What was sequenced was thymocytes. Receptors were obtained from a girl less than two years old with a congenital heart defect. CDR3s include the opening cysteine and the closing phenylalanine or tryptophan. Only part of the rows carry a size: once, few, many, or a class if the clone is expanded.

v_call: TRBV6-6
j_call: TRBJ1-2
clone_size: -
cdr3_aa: CASSYGDTVFYGYTF

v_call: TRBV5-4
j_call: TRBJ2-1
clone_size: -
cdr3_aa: CASSFGQGDEQFF

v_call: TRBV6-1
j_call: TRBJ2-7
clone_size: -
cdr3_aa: CASSTGTDFYEQYF

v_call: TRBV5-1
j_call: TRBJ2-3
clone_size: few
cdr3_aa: CASTHSGAGGRGDTQYF

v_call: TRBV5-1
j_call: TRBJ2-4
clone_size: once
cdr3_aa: CASSLTLPGQVRGSKNIQYF

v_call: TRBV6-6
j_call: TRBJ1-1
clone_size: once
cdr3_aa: CASSSPRTGLNTEAFF

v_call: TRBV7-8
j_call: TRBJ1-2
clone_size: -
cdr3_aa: CASSSVTGGRLNYGYTF

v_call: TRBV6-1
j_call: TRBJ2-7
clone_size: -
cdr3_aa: CASRDVTGVDEQYF

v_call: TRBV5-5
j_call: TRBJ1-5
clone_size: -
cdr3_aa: CASSHGARDRVQPQHF

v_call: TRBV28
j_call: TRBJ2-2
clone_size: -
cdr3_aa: CASSSYRAGNTGELFF

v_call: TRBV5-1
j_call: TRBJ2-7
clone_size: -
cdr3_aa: CASSRDRGFYEQYF

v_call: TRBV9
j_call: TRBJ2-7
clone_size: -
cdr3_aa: CASSAYTGTGGNEQYF

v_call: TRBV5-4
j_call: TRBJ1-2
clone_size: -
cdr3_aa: CASSLGYDNYGYTF

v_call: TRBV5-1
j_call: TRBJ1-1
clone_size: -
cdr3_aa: CASSNMDRGDTEAFF

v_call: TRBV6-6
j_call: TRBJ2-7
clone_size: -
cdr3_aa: CASSYGGTEQYF

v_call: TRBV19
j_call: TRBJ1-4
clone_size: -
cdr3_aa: CASSNQPGHFDEKLFF